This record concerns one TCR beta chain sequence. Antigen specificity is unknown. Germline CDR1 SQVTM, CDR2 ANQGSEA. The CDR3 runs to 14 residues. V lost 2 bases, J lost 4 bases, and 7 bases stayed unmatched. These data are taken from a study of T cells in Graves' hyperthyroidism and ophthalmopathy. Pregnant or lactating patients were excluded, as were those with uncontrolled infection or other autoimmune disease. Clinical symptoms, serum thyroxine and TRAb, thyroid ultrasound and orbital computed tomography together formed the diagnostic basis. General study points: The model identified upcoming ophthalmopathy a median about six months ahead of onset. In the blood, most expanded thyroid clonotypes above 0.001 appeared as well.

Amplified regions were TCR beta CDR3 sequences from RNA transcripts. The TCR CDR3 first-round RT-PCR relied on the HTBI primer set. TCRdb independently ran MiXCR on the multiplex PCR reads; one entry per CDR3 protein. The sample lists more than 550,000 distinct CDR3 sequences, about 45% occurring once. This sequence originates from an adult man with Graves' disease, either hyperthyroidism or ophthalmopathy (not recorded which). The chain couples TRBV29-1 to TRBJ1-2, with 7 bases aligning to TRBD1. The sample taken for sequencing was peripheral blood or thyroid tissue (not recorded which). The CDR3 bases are TGCAGCGTTGAACGTCCCGGGACAGTCTATGGCTACACCTTC. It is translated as CSVERPGTVYGYTF.